The sequence of this TCR beta chain was determined in a study of Graves' ophthalmopathy and Graves' hyperthyroidism. Study in general: Before any treatment was given, at initial diagnosis, peripheral blood was collected.

Study outcomes and limitations: Blood also harbored most expanded thyroid clonotypes above 0.001 frequency.

The study enrolled ophthalmopathy donors with moderate-to-severe activity, CAS ≥3, NOSPECS ≥4 and duration under 3 months. A word on this clonotype: The antigen is not known.

Scientists amplified the TCR beta CDR3 regions from RNA transcripts. The workflow started with a first-round RT-PCR run with HTBI primers and then moved on to a second-round multiplex PCR. TCRdb recomputed calls from the multiplex PCR reads with MiXCR, one row per CDR3 protein. The table shows roughly 50,000 distinct CDR3 sequences, with less than 65% occurring only once. This receptor was identified in an adult woman with Graves' ophthalmopathy. Input material: peripheral blood.

The CDR3 nucleotides are TGTGCCACCAGCAGCTTGCTGGTCGATATTGAGACCCAGTACTTC. It codes for CATSSLLVDIETQYF. The chain links TRBV15 to TRBJ2-5; D is undetermined. CDR1 is LNHNV, CDR2 YYDKDF, per germline (reference sequence). Trimming removed 3 bases from V and 5 bases from J, with 16 bases in between. This CDR3 is built from 15 residues.